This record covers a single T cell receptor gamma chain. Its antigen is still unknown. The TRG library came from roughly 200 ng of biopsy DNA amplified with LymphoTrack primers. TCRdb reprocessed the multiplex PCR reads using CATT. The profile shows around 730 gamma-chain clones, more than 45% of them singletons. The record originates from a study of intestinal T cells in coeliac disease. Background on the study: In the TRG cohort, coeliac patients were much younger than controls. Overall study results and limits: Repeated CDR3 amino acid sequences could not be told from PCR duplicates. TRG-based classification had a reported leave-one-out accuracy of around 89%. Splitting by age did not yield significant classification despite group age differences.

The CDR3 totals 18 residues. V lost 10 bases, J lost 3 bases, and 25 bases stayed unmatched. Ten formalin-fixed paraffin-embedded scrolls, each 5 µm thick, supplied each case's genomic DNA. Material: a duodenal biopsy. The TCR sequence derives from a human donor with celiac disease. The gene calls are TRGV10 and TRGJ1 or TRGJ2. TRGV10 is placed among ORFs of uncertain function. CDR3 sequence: CAALGFPNSGVFYYKKLF. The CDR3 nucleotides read TGTGCTGCGTTGGGATTCCCCAACTCGGGGGTTTTTTATTATAAGAAACTCTTT.